This T cell receptor beta chain derives from a study of T cells expressing NK-cell markers. The study's findings and limits: In a group of several donors, dominant NKG2C+ clonotypes represented about 1.0-7.5% of CD8+ T cells.

Notes on this clonotype: Its antigen is undetermined.

TCRdb reprocessed the 5' RACE reads, with one entry per CDR3 protein and no DNA. The table for this sample gives around 550,000 distinct CDR3 sequences. The germline CDR1 and CDR2 sequences are SGHRS and YFSETQ. There are 18 residues in the CDR3. Sequencing input: blood T cells: a sorted CD56 or NKG2C T cell subset, CD4+ or CD8+ T cells, or bulk PBMC T cells (not recorded which). The chain is built from TRBV5-1 and TRBJ2-5; the TCRdb D gene call, TRBD2, has no DNA to confirm it. The receptor's source is a man aged 18 to 35 in good health. CDR3 loop: CASSPLGSGREEEETQYF.